The source of this T cell receptor (beta chain) is a study of T cell responses to AZD1222 COVID-19 vaccine. Germline V gene data show CDR1 as GTSNPN and CDR2 as SVGIG (reference sequence). V was clipped by 1 base and J by 2 bases, with 13 bases between them. The CDR3 totals 15 residues. Regarding the study as a whole: Among vaccine-associated CD4 TCRs, coverage spanned spike, with dominance at 160-218 and 743-854. Per reports, nearly half of all spike-specific TCRs target regions that are unmutated in variants.

Only in-frame clones appear in the TCRdb table, and some are missing; sequencing was by immunoSEQ multiplex PCR. The data hold approximately 100,000 clones, with roughly 86% observed a single time. Comments on this clone: Its antigen is currently unknown.

J is TRBJ2-3 and V is TRBV30; weak D call: TRBD2 (6 bases). The sequenced sample was peripheral blood, obtained on day 0 of AZD1222 vaccination. The receptor's source is an adult in good health. CDR3 protein: CAWSARLGTTDTQYF. CDR3 DNA: TGTGCCTGGAGTGCTCGACTAGGAACCACAGATACGCAGTATTTT.